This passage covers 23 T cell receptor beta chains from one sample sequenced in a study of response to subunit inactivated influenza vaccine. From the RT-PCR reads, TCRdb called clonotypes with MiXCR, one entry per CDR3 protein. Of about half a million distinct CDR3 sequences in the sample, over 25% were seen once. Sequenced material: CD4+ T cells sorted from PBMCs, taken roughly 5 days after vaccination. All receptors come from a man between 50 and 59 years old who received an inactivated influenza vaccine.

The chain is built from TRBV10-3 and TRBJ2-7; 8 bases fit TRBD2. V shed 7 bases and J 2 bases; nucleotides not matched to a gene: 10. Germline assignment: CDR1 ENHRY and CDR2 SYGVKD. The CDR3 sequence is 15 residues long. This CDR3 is CAIMVSPGGPYEQYF. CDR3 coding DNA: TGTGCCATCATGGTGTCCCCGGGGGGGCCCTACGAGCAGTACTTC.

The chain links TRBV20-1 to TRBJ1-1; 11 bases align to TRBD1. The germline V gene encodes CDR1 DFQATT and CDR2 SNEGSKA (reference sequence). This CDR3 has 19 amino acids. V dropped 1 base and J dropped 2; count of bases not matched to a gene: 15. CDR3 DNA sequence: TGCAGTGCTAGAGTACAAGGACAGGGGGCAGGGGGCTTAAACACTGAAGCTTTCTTT. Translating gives CSARVQGQGAGGLNTEAFF.

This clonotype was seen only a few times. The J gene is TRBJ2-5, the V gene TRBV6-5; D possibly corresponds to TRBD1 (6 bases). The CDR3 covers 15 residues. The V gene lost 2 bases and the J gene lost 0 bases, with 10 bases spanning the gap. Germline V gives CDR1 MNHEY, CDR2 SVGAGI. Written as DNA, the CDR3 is TGTGCCAGCAGTTACGGACAGCTTTACCAAGAGACCCAGTACTTC. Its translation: CASSYGQLYQETQYF.

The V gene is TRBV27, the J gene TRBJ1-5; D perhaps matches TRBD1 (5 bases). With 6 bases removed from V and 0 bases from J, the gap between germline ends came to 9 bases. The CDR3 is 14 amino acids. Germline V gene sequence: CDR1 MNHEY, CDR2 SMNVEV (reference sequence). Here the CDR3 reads CASSRDFSNQPQHF. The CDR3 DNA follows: TGTGCCAGCAGCAGGGACTTTAGCAATCAGCCCCAGCATTTT.

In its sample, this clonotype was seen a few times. The CDR3 is CASTRAGNTIYF. CDR3 in DNA: TGTGCCAGCACCAGGGCTGGAAACACCATATATTTT. The chain is built from TRBV12-3 or TRBV12-4 and TRBJ1-3, with D tentatively TRBD1 (5 bases). CDR3 length: 12 amino acids. Trimming removed 7 bases at V and 2 bases at J, with 6 bases between.

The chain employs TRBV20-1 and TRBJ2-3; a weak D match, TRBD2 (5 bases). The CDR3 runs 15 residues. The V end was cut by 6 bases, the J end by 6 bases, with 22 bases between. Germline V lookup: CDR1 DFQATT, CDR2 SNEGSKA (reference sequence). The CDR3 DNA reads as TGCAGTGCCACCAGGACGGCGGAGGTGTTCGATACGCAGTATTTT. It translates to CSATRTAEVFDTQYF.

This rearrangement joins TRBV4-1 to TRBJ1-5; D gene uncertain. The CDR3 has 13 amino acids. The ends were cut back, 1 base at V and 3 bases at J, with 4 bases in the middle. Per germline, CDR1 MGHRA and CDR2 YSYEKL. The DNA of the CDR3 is TGCGCCAGCAGCCAAGCAACCAATCAGCCCCAGCATTTT. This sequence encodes CASSQATNQPQHF.

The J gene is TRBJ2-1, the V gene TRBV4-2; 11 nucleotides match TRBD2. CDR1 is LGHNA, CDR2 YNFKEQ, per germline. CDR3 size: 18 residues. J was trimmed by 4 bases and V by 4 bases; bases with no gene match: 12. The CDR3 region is CASSLFSWGLAAYNEQFF. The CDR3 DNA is TGTGCCAGCAGCCTATTTTCCTGGGGACTAGCGGCGTACAATGAGCAGTTCTTC.

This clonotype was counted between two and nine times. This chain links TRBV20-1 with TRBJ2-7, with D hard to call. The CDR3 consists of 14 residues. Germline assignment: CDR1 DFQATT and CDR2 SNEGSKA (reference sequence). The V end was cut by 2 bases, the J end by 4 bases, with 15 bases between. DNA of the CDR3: TGCAGTGCTAGAAACCCCTTTAGGGATTACGAGCAGTACTTC. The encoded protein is CSARNPFRDYEQYF.

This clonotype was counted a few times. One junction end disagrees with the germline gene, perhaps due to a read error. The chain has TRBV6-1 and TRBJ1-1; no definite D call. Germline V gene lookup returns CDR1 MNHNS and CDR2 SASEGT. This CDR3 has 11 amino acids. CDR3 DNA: TGTGCCAGCCGTGAGGAGGCTGAAGCTTTCTTT. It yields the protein CASREEAEAFF.

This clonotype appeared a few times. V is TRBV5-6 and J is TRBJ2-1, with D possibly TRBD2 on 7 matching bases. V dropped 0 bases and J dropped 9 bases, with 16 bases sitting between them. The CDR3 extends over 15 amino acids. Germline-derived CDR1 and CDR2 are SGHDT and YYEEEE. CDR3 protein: CASSLGLGGPGEQFF. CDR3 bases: TGTGCCAGCAGCTTGGGCCTGGGGGGGCCTGGTGAGCAGTTCTTC.

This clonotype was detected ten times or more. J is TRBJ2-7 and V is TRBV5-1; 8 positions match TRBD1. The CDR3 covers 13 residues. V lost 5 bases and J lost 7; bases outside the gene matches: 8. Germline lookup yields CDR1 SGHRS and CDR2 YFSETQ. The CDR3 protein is CASRVGTGGEQYF. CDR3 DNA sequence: TGCGCCAGCAGGGTCGGGACAGGTGGAGAGCAGTACTTC.

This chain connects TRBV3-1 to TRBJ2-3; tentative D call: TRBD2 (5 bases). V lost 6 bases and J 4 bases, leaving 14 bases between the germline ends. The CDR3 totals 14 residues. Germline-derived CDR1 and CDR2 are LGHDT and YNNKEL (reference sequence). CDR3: CASRRAAASDTQYF. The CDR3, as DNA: TGTGCCAGCAGGCGAGCGGCGGCCTCAGATACGCAGTATTTT.

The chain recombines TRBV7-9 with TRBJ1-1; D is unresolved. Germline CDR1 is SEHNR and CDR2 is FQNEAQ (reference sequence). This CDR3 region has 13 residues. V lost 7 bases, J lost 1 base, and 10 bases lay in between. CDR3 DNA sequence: TGTGCCAGCAAAAGTCTCCCGAACACTGAAGCTTTCTTT. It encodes CASKSLPNTEAFF.

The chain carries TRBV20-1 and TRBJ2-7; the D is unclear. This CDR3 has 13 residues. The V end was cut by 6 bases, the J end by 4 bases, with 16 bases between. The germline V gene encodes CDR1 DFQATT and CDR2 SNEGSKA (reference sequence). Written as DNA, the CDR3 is TGCAGTGCCGAAAAATCTGGGTTGTACGAGCAGTACTTC. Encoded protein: CSAEKSGLYEQYF.

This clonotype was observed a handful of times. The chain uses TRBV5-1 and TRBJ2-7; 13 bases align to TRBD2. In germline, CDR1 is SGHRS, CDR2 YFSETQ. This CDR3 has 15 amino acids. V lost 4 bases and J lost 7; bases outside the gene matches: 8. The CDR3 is CASSQGLAGVGEQYF. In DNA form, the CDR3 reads TGCGCCAGCAGCCAAGGACTAGCGGGAGTTGGGGAGCAGTACTTC.

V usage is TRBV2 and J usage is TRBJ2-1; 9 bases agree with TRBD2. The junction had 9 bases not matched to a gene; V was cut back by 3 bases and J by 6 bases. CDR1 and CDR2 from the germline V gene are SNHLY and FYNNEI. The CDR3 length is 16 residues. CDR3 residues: CASSEPPGLAVNEQFF. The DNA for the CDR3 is TGTGCCAGCAGTGAGCCTCCGGGACTAGCAGTCAATGAGCAGTTCTTC.

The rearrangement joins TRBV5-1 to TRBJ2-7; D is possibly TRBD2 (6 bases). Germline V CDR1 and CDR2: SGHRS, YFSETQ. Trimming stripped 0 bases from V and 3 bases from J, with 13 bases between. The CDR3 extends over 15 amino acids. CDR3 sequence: CASSLEVAAVYEQYF. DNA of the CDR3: TGCGCCAGCAGCTTGGAGGTAGCGGCCGTCTACGAGCAGTACTTC.

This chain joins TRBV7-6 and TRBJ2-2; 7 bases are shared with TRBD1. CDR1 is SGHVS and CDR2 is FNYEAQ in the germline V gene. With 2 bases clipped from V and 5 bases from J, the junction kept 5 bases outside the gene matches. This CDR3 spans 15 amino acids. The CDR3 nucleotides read TGTGCCAGCAGCTTAAGACCAGGGGGAACCGGGGAGCTGTTTTTT. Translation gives CASSLRPGGTGELFF.

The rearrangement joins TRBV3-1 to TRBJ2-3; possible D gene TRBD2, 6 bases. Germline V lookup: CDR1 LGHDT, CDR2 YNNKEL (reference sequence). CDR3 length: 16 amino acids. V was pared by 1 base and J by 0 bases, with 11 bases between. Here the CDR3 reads CASSQASVTSTDTQYF. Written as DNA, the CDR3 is TGTGCCAGCAGCCAAGCTAGCGTAACTAGCACAGATACGCAGTATTTT.

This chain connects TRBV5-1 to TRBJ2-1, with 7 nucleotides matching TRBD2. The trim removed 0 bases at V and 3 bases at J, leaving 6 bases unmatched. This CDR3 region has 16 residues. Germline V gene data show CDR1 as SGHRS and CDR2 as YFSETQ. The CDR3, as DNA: TGCGCCAGCAGCTTGGACCATACGGGGGGCTACAATGAGCAGTTCTTC. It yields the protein CASSLDHTGGYNEQFF.

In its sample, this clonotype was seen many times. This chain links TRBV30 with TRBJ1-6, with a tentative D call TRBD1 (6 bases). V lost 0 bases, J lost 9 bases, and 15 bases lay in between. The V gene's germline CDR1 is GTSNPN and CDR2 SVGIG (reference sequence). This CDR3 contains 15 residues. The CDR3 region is CAWSVQGGDASPLHF. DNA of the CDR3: TGTGCCTGGAGTGTACAGGGAGGGGACGCTTCACCCCTCCACTTT.

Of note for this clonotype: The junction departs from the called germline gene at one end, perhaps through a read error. CDR3: CASSLALGLDLF. The CDR3 region has the DNA TGTGCCAGCAGCTTAGCGCTGGGATTGGATCTCTTC. The chain joins TRBV7-2 to TRBJ1-2; D not resolved. Per germline, CDR1 SGHTA and CDR2 FQGNSA. This CDR3 has 12 residues.